The rows below give T cell receptor beta chains drawn from one sample of a study of technical replicates of blood from a few donors. Profiling relied on immunoSEQ multiplex PCR, and the TCRdb table lists in-frame clones only, not all of them. The sample lists some 58,000 clones, 94% seen once, with approximately 0.22% in the top ten. The sequencing sample was made of T cells isolated from PBMCs. The receptor source for this set is a human donor in good health. The CDR3 runs from the conserved cysteine through the conserved F or W.

TRBV7-9,19,TRBJ1-1,CASSPKRGDARGRETEAFF
TRBV29-1,16,TRBJ2-1,CSVPPPGLAGYNEQFF
TRBV5-1,15,TRBJ2-1,CASSTGTGWRDEQFF
TRBV6-5,13,TRBJ1-4,CASRQGAVEKLFF
TRBV7-2,16,TRBJ1-1,CASSFRGSTMNTEAFF
TRBV29-1,13,TRBJ2-7,CSVRGGENYEQYF
TRBV7-6,17,TRBJ2-5,CASSLDLPRGPQETQYF
TRBV7-9,16,TRBJ1-4,CASSLAGTGNNEKLFF
TRBV7-9,17,TRBJ2-7,CASSYFRTSGSSYEQYF
TRBV28,17,TRBJ1-2,CASSSPAGVEANYGYTF
TRBV7-9,17,TRBJ1-2,CASSKVGWAGADYGYTF
TRBV6-5,14,TRBJ1-2,CASSYSQGSYGYTF
TRBV5-4,14,TRBJ1-1,CASSESRADTEAFF
TRBV28,13,TRBJ2-7,CASVDGLGNEQYF
TRBV20-1,11,TRBJ1-1,CSARDRGEAFF
TRBV5-1,14,TRBJ2-7,CASSLAASSNEQYF
TRBV7-9,18,TRBJ2-5,CASSPFGLGRTSQETQYF
TRBV11-2,16,TRBJ2-3,CASSARLAGGTDTQYF
TRBV9,18,TRBJ2-3,CASSPPLERRAPTDTQYF
TRBV7-3,14,TRBJ2-1,CASSFAGFHNEQFF
TRBV7-8,16,TRBJ2-1,CASSFRARGWFNEQFF
TRBV7-2,16,TRBJ1-1,CASSSQTGLMNTEAFF
TRBV5-1,13,TRBJ1-2,CASSLDRGYGYTF
TRBV5-4,11,TRBJ2-4,CASSGQNIQYF
TRBV9,16,TRBJ1-3,CASSVDPAVPGNTIYF
TRBV6-5,15,TRBJ1-5,CASSQERGSNQPQHF
TRBV7-6,16,TRBJ2-3,CASSLEGVSNTDTQYF
TRBV29-1,20,TRBJ2-2,CSVELQGLVAGGPNTGELFF
TRBV5-6,15,TRBJ1-2,CASSLVGGKGYGYTF
TRBV29-1,14,TRBJ2-7,CSVVVLGGPYEQYF